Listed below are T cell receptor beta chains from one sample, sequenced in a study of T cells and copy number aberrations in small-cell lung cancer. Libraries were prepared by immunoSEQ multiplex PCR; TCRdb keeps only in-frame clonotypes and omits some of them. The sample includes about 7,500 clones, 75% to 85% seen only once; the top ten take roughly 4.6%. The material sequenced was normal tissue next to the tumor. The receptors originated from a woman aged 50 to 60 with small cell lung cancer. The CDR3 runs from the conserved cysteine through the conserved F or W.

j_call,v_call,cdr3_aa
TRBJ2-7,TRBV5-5,CASSKNTGVSYEQYF
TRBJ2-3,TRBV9,CASSVLQGQSTDTQYF
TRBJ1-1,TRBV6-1,CASRLDYRGWTEAFF
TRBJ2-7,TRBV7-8,CASSDKPVYEQYF
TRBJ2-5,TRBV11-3,CASSRRETQYF
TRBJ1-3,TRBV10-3,CAISESRENTIYF
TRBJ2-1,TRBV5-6,CASSSKPGNEQFF
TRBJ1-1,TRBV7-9,CVSSIGNTEAFF
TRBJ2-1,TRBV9,CASSVGDYNEQFF
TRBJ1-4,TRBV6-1,CASSAGTGVEKLFF
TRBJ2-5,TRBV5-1,CASSLDGKSCDF
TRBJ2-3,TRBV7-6,CASSRKTGPTDTQYF
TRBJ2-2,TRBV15,CATSRDKISSHGELFF
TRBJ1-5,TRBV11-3,CASSSPEGPQHF
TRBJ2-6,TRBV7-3,CASSPGRAGANVLTF
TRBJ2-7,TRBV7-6,CASSLASGRDYEQYF
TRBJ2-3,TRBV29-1,CSVALGGSDTQYF
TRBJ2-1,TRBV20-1,CSARSGDEQFF
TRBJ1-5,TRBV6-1,CASSDNSNQPQHF
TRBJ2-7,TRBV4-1,CASSQEVRVNEQYF
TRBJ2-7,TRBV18,CASSPFPGTYEQYF
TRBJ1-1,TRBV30,CAWSGLNTEAFF
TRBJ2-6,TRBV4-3,CASSQEPRSGANVLTF
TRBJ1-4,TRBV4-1,CASSQVPPGTGFVNEKLFF
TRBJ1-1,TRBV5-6,CASSKAGSAEAFF
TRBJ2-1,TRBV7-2,CASSQSGLASNEQFF
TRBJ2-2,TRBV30,CAWCGVAGGFAAGELFF
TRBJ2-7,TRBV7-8,CASRATTAYEQYF
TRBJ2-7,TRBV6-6,CASSRTSGGYEQYF
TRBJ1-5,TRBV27,CASSSTGLGNQPQHF
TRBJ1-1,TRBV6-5,CASSHRGNTEAFF
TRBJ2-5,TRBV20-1,CSVYSMETQYF
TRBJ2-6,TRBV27,CASNPGRSSGANVLTF
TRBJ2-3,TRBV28,CASSTRQADTQYF
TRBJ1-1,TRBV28,CASSHLANTEAFF
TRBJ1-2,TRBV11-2,CASSPSGAYGYTF
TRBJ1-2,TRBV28,CASSSRGYTF
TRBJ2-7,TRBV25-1,CASSDRSLSYEQYF
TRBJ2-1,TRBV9,CASSMGSYNEQFF
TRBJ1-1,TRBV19,CASSIEGVNTEAFF
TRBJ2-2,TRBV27,CASSLTSGRGGELFF
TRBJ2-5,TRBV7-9,CASSKTGTGKETQYF
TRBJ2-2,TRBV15,CATSRKGTGELFF
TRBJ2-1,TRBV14,CASSYGTGFFNEQFF
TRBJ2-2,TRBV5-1,CASSLDGRTTGELFF
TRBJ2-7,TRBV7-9,CASSFEPILYEQYF
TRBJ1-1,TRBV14,CASSLTGGASTEAFF
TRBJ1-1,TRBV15,CATSRDGAPGEAFF
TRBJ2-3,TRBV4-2,CASSSGIADTQYF
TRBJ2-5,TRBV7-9,CASSLDGGSGETQYF
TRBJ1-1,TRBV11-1,CASREQGGTEAFF
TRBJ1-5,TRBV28,CASSLGGVYSNQPQHF
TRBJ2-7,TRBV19,CASSPQIMAYEQYF
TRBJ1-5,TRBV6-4,CASSEGPHSNQPQHF
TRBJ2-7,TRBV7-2,CASSPALAPTYEQYF
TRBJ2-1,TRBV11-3,CASSSPAGTGVLGEQFF
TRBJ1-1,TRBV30,CAWTLPRRSGEAFF
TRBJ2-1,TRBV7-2,CASSRGRQNNEQFF
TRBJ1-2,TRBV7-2,CASSQQSSNYGYTF
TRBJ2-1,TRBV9,CASSEWTSDYNEQFF